The T cell receptor (beta chain) under discussion was sequenced for a study of blood T cell repertoires in COVID-19. The repertoire was sequenced with immunoSEQ multiplex PCR; TCRdb's copy has only in-frame clones and lacks some. The sample lists about 190,000 clones, roughly 84% occurring once. V gave up 8 bases and J gave up 5 bases, with 15 bases separating them. The CDR3 spans 13 residues. Germline V gives CDR1 KGHSH, CDR2 LQKENI. Participant-reported clinical history was the basis for cohort assignment. The specimen sequenced was PBMCs or T cells enriched from blood (not recorded which). This TCR derives from a woman aged 25 to 39 who had recovered from COVID-19. V is TRBV18 and J is TRBJ1-1; a possible D gene is TRBD1 (5 bases). CDR3 sequence reads: CASRQSPETEAFF. The CDR3 coding sequence is TGTGCCAGCCGACAGTCCCCGGAGACTGAAGCTTTCTTT.